These 32 T cell receptor beta chains were sequenced from one sample in a study of T cell responses to AZD1222 COVID-19 vaccine. The repertoire was sequenced with immunoSEQ multiplex PCR; TCRdb's copy has only in-frame clones and lacks some. This sample yields fewer than 90,000 clones, of which about 90% are seen a single time; 6.5% to 8.5% belongs to the top ten. Sequences were derived from peripheral blood, sampled 28 days after the second AZD1222 dose. These TCRs come from an adult who received the AZD1222 COVID-19 vaccine.

The chain uses TRBV5-1 and TRBJ1-2, with TRBD1 matching over 9 bases. The CDR3 contains 13 residues. The ends lost 4 bases at V and 6 bases at J; junction bases unmatched: 4. CDR1 is SGHRS and CDR2 is YFSETQ in the germline V gene. CDR3 region: CASSPRQGDGYTF. The CDR3 DNA is TGCGCCAGCAGCCCACGACAGGGGGATGGCTACACCTTC.

The genes are TRBV12-3 or TRBV12-4 and TRBJ2-7; D is possibly TRBD1 (6 bases). The CDR3 length is 13 residues. Trimming took 7 bases from V and 1 from J, leaving 11 bases between them. The CDR3 DNA reads TGTGCCAGCACTCCCGACAGGTCCTACGAGCAGTACTTC. This encodes CASTPDRSYEQYF.

This clone was seen once. The V and J genes are TRBV6-5 and TRBJ2-3; tentatively, D is TRBD1 or TRBD2 (6 bases each). CDR1 and CDR2 (germline): MNHEY, SVGAGI. The germline V and J ends were trimmed by 3 bases and 3 bases, with 16 bases remaining between them. This CDR3 spans 16 amino acids. In DNA form, the CDR3 reads TGTGCCAGCAGTTATAGGAGGGGGGAGACTACAGATACGCAGTATTTT. This encodes CASSYRRGETTDTQYF.

In this sample, this clone turned up once. The chain uses TRBV7-9 and TRBJ2-2, with no clear D. Trimming removed 5 bases at V and 4 bases at J, with 5 bases between. Germline loops: CDR1 SEHNR, CDR2 FQNEAQ (reference sequence). There are 12 residues in the CDR3. The CDR3 spells CASSPITGELFF. CDR3 in DNA: TGTGCCAGCAGCCCTATCACCGGGGAGCTGTTTTTT.

The J gene is TRBJ2-5, the V gene TRBV5-1; D unresolved. The CDR3 has 14 residues. V lost 0 bases and J lost 3, with 9 bases in between. CDR1 SGHRS and CDR2 YFSETQ come from the germline V gene. Written as DNA, the CDR3 is TGCGCCAGCAGCTTGGCCATGAGAGAAGAGACCCAGTACTTC. It specifies CASSLAMREETQYF.

The chain is built from TRBV2 and TRBJ1-5, with 7 positions matching TRBD1. Looked up from germline, CDR1 is SNHLY and CDR2 is FYNNEI. The CDR3 contains 13 residues. J was trimmed by 6 bases and V by 2 bases; bases with no gene match: 1. CDR3 sequence reads: CASSETGVQPQHF. As DNA, the CDR3 is TGTGCCAGCAGTGAAACAGGGGTTCAGCCCCAGCATTTT.

This rearrangement joins TRBV4-1 to TRBJ2-7, with a weak D call TRBD1 (5 bases). Looked up from germline, CDR1 is MGHRA and CDR2 is YSYEKL. The CDR3 loop spans 15 amino acids. The V end lost 1 base, the J end lost 2 bases, and 12 bases lay between the germline ends. The CDR3 sequence is CASSQGGAQAYEQYF. The CDR3 region has the DNA TGCGCCAGCAGCCAAGGTGGGGCTCAGGCCTACGAGCAGTACTTC.

This clone was observed a handful of times. The V call is TRBV7-2, the J call TRBJ2-7; D is tentatively TRBD1 or TRBD2 (6 bases each). The V end was cut by 5 bases, the J end by 4 bases, with 18 bases between. CDR1 is SGHTA, CDR2 FQGNSA, per germline. This CDR3 spans 15 amino acids. The CDR3 spells CASSPTLGGMYEQYF. The CDR3 coding sequence is TGTGCCAGCAGCCCGACCCTAGGGGGGATGTACGAGCAGTACTTC.

This clone was observed a single time. The chain joins TRBV27 to TRBJ1-4, with 10 bases lining up with TRBD1. Germline V gene sequence: CDR1 MNHEY, CDR2 SMNVEV (reference sequence). CDR3 length: 15 amino acids. Losses at the gene ends were 0 bases for V and 7 bases for J; bases not matched to a gene: 2. The CDR3 spells CASSLSGQGREKLFF. The CDR3, as DNA: TGTGCCAGCAGTTTATCGGGACAGGGGCGTGAAAAACTGTTTTTT.

The V and J genes are TRBV7-3 and TRBJ1-5; no reliable D call. CDR1 is SGHTA and CDR2 is FQGTGA in the germline V gene. This CDR3 region has 15 residues. The V and J ends lost 1 base and 0 bases respectively, with 7 bases between them. The CDR3 protein is CASSLKGNSNQPQHF. CDR3 DNA: TGTGCCAGCAGCTTAAAAGGGAATAGCAATCAGCCCCAGCATTTT. Drawing the rest from reference TRBV7-3 and TRBJ1-5, the complete variable domain is GAGVSQTPSNKVTEKGKYVELRCDPISGHTALYWYRQSLGQGPEFLIYFQGTGAADDSGLPNDRFFAVRPEGSVSTLKIQRTERGDSAVYLCASSLKGNSNQPQHFGDGTRLSIL.

The chain links TRBV13 to TRBJ2-2, with unresolved D. The CDR3 runs 14 residues. V dropped 3 bases and J dropped 5 bases, with 10 bases sitting between them. Germline CDR1 and CDR2: PRHDT and FYEKMQ (reference sequence). This CDR3 reads CASSLGIRTGELFF. The CDR3, as DNA: TGTGCCAGCAGCTTGGGTATCAGGACCGGGGAGCTGTTTTTT.

This chain uses TRBV2 with TRBJ2-3; possible D gene TRBD2, 5 bases. The CDR3 sequence is 14 residues long. Trimming left V 3 bases short and J 3 bases short, with 10 bases between. The germline CDR1 and CDR2 sequences are SNHLY and FYNNEI. The CDR3 DNA reads TGTGCCAGCAGTGACGGGTCGGGGACAGATACGCAGTATTTT. The encoded protein is CASSDGSGTDTQYF.

CDR3 residues: CASSQEGGSGVTDTQYF. Written as DNA, the CDR3 is TGCGCCAGCAGCCAAGAAGGGGGTAGCGGGGTCACAGATACGCAGTATTTT. This chain uses TRBV4-3 with TRBJ2-3, with 8 bases that match TRBD2. Trimming at V came to 0 bases and at J to 2 bases, leaving 7 bases not matched to a gene. The CDR3 contains 17 residues. CDR1 and CDR2 from the germline V gene are LGHNA and YSLEER.

This clone was recorded a few times. V gene TRBV29-1 combines with J gene TRBJ2-1; D remains unclear. The germline CDR1 and CDR2 sequences are SQVTM and ANQGSEA. Deletions cut 4 bases from V and 6 bases from J, with 7 bases between. There are 11 residues in the CDR3. CDR3: CSVVPRNEQFF. DNA for the CDR3: TGCAGCGTTGTTCCCCGCAATGAGCAGTTCTTC.

The rearrangement links TRBV12-3 or TRBV12-4 to TRBJ1-2; D not resolved. This CDR3 region has 12 residues. The ends were cut back, 1 base at V and 10 bases at J, with 10 bases in the middle. This CDR3 is CASSLGRTDYTF. The CDR3 nucleotides are TGTGCCAGCAGTTTAGGAAGAACGGACTACACCTTC.

The J gene is TRBJ2-7, the V gene TRBV10-2, with a weak D call TRBD1 (6 bases). The germline V and J ends were trimmed by 3 bases and 6 bases, with 12 bases remaining between them. This CDR3 is built from 13 residues. Germline V lookup: CDR1 WSHSY, CDR2 SAAADI. The CDR3 loop reads CASSEYRDGEQYF. Written as DNA, the CDR3 is TGCGCCAGCAGTGAATACAGGGATGGCGAGCAGTACTTC.

The chain recombines TRBV28 with TRBJ1-5, with a weak D call TRBD1 (5 bases). From germline, CDR1 is MDHEN and CDR2 SYDVKM. The CDR3 totals 12 residues. Trimming stripped 7 bases from V and 8 bases from J, with 12 bases between. The CDR3 is CASNLPGEPQHF. CDR3 DNA sequence: TGTGCCAGCAACCTACCGGGGGAGCCCCAGCATTTT.

This clone was recorded once. The rearrangement links TRBV20-1 to TRBJ2-7; 9 bases match TRBD2. The junction had 8 bases not matched to a gene; V was cut back by 3 bases and J by 5 bases. Germline-derived CDR1 and CDR2 are DFQATT and SNEGSKA (reference sequence). The CDR3 has 14 amino acids. This chain's CDR3 is CSASRSSGNHEQYF. The CDR3 region has the DNA TGCAGTGCTAGTAGGTCTAGCGGGAATCACGAGCAGTACTTC.

The V call is TRBV2, the J call TRBJ2-1, with 12 bases identical to TRBD2. Germline CDR1 SNHLY, CDR2 FYNNEI. The CDR3 consists of 16 residues. Trimming took 8 bases from V and 7 from J; bases not matched to a gene: 12. CDR3 amino acids: CASQPLASGRANEQFF. DNA of the CDR3: TGTGCCAGCCAACCCCTAGCTAGCGGGAGGGCTAATGAGCAGTTCTTC.

The chain couples TRBV4-2 to TRBJ2-1; tentative D call: TRBD2 (5 bases). The CDR3 has 15 residues. Between the trimmed V and J ends, which lost 0 bases and 2 bases, there was a span of 8 bases. Germline V gene lookup returns CDR1 LGHNA and CDR2 YNFKEQ. The CDR3 nucleotides read TGTGCCAGCAGCCAAGATAGGCGGGCCTACAATGAGCAGTTCTTC. Protein product: CASSQDRRAYNEQFF.

The CDR3 is CASSQFGNTIYF. The CDR3, as DNA: TGTGCCAGCAGCCAATTTGGAAACACCATATATTTT. The rearrangement joins TRBV3-1 (or the pseudogene TRBV3-2) to TRBJ1-3, with D unresolved. The V end was cut by 2 bases, the J end by 3 bases, with 2 bases between. This CDR3 has 12 amino acids. Germline V lookup: CDR1 LGHDT, CDR2 YNNKEL (reference sequence).

The rearrangement links TRBV27 to TRBJ2-6; D is possibly TRBD1 (6 bases). The CDR3 sequence is 16 residues long. Germline V gives CDR1 MNHEY, CDR2 SMNVEV (reference sequence). The ends were cut back, 0 bases at V and 2 bases at J, with 8 bases in the middle. DNA for the CDR3: TGTGCCAGCAGTTTATCCGAGGGGGCTGGGGCCAACGTCCTGACTTTC. It codes for CASSLSEGAGANVLTF.

Points on this clone: Other nucleotide sequences in the sample specify the same CDR3. The V and J genes are TRBV9 and TRBJ2-1; D unclear. The V gene lost 7 bases and the J gene lost 3 bases, with 5 bases spanning the gap. The CDR3 sequence is 11 residues long. Germline V gene sequence: CDR1 SGDLS, CDR2 YYNGEE. CDR3 protein: CASSGYNEQFF. DNA of the CDR3: TGTGCCAGCTCCGGCTACAATGAGCAGTTCTTC.

This sequence joins TRBV27 and TRBJ2-3; no clear D. The V gene lost 3 bases and the J gene lost 3 bases, with 10 bases spanning the gap. CDR3 length: 14 residues. Germline loops: CDR1 MNHEY, CDR2 SMNVEV (reference sequence). CDR3 sequence reads: CASSFPTRTDTQYF. CDR3 DNA sequence: TGTGCCAGCAGTTTCCCGACGAGGACAGATACGCAGTATTTT.

This clone was found a few times. J is TRBJ2-7 and V is TRBV7-2; D may be TRBD2 (5 bases). V was clipped by 5 bases and J by 4 bases, with 18 bases between them. Germline CDR1 is SGHTA and CDR2 is FQGNSA. CDR3 length: 15 amino acids. Here the CDR3 DNA reads TGTGCCAGCAGCCCGCGGCGGGCCGGGCAATACGAGCAGTACTTC. Translated: CASSPRRAGQYEQYF.

The gene calls are TRBV6-5 and TRBJ2-7, with 10 bases fitting TRBD1. After removal of 6 bases from V and 5 bases from J, the junction contained 10 bases not matched to a gene. This CDR3 contains 15 residues. Germline V lookup: CDR1 MNHEY, CDR2 SVGAGI. CDR3 nucleotides: TGTGCCAGCAGCCCCAGGACAGGGGGAGGACACGAGCAGTACTTC. It translates to CASSPRTGGGHEQYF.

The V and J genes are TRBV7-6 and TRBJ2-1; 9 bases line up with TRBD1. The junction had 5 bases not matched to a gene; V was cut back by 5 bases and J by 6 bases. Germline CDR1 SGHVS, CDR2 FNYEAQ. This CDR3 spans 14 amino acids. As DNA, the CDR3 is TGTGCCAGCAGCCCGTGGACAGGGGCCAATGAGCAGTTCTTC. Encoded protein: CASSPWTGANEQFF.

This chain uses TRBV5-1 with TRBJ1-4; a weak D match, TRBD1 (5 bases). V dropped 0 bases and J dropped 4 bases, with 13 bases sitting between them. Per the germline V gene, CDR1 is SGHRS and CDR2 is YFSETQ. CDR3 size: 16 residues. The CDR3 DNA reads TGCGCCAGCAGCTTGGCCCTTGCGGGACTTAATGAAAAACTGTTTTTT. It yields the protein CASSLALAGLNEKLFF.

The V and J genes are TRBV5-5 and TRBJ2-1, with a possible D match to TRBD2 (5 bases). V lost 5 bases and J lost 9, with 12 bases in between. This CDR3 has 12 residues. Germline V CDR1 and CDR2: SGHKS, YYEKEE (reference sequence). The CDR3 bases are TGTGCCAGCAGGGGGAGTGGTAGTGAGCAGTTCTTC. This codes for CASRGSGSEQFF.

The rearrangement links TRBV28 to TRBJ2-7, with 10 bases identical to TRBD1. Trimming took 4 bases from V and 4 from J; bases not matched to a gene: 7. The CDR3 length is 15 residues. The germline gives CDR1 MDHEN, CDR2 SYDVKM. The CDR3 sequence: CASSSSGTGDYEQYF. The CDR3 nucleotides are TGTGCCAGCAGTTCCTCCGGGACAGGGGATTACGAGCAGTACTTC.

The chain uses TRBV9 and TRBJ2-3; D is unresolved. Germline V gene data show CDR1 as SGDLS and CDR2 as YYNGEE. Trimming took 3 bases from V and 0 from J, leaving 11 bases between them. The CDR3 length is 15 residues. CDR3 region: CASSETVVSTDTQYF. CDR3 nucleotide sequence: TGTGCCAGCAGCGAGACGGTTGTTAGCACAGATACGCAGTATTTT.

Only one count was recorded for this clone. V gene TRBV18 combines with J gene TRBJ1-6; possibly TRBD1 for D (5 bases). Trimming left V 2 bases short and J 7 bases short, with 12 bases between. Germline CDR1 reads KGHSH; CDR2 reads LQKENI. CDR3 size: 15 residues. CDR3 protein: CASSPAGRINSPLHF. The CDR3 coding sequence is TGTGCCAGCTCACCAGCGGGACGGATCAATTCACCCCTCCACTTT.